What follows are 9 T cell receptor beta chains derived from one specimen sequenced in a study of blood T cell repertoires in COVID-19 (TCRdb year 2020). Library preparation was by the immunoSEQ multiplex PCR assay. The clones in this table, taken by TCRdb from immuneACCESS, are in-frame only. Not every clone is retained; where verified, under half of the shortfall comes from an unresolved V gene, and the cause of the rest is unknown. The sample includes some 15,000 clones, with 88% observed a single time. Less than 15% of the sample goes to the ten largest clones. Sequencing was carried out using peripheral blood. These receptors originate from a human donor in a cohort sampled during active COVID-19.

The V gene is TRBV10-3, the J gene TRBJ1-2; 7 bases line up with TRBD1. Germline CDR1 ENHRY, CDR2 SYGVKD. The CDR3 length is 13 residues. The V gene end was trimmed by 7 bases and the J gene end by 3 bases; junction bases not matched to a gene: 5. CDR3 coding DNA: TGTGCCATCACCGATGACAGGGACTATGGCTACACCTTC. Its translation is CAITDDRDYGYTF.

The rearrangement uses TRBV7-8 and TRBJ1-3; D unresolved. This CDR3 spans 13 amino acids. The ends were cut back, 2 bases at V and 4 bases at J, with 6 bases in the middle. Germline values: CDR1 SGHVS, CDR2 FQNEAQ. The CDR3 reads CASSLTTGNTIYF. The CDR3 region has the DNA TGTGCCAGCAGCTTAACTACAGGAAACACCATATATTTT.

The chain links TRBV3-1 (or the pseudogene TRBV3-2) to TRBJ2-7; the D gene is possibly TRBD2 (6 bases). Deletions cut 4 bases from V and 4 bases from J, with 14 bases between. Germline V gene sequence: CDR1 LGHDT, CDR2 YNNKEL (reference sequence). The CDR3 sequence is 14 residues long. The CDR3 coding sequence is TGTGCCAGCAGCCTGCGGGACTCCGATTACGAGCAGTACTTC. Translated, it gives CASSLRDSDYEQYF.

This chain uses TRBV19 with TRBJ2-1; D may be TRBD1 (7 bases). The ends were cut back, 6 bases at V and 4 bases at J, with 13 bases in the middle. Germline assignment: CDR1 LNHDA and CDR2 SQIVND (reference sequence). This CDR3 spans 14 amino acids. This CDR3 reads CASRRDSSYNEQFF. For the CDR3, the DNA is TGTGCCAGTAGGCGGGACAGTTCATACAATGAGCAGTTCTTC.

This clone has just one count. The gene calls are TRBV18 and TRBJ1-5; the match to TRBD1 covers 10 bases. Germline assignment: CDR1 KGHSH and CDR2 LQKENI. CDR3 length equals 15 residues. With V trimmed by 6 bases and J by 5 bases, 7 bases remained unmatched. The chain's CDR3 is CASSPTGGSDQPQHF. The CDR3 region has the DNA TGTGCCAGCTCTCCGACAGGGGGCTCGGATCAGCCCCAGCATTTT. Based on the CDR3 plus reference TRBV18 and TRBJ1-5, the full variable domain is NAGVMQNPRHLVRRRGQEARLRCSPMKGHSHVYWYRQLPEEGLKFMVYLQKENIIDESGMPKERFSAEFPKEGPSILRIQQVVRGDSAAYFCASSPTGGSDQPQHFGDGTRLSIL.

The CDR3 is CASSLVFGGKTYEQYF. Here the CDR3 DNA reads TGCGCCAGCAGCTTGGTATTTGGGGGGAAGACCTACGAGCAGTACTTC. The chain has TRBV5-1 and TRBJ2-7; D may be TRBD2 (6 bases). Germline CDR1 is SGHRS and CDR2 is YFSETQ. V gave up 0 bases and J gave up 2 bases, with 15 bases separating them. This CDR3 spans 16 amino acids.

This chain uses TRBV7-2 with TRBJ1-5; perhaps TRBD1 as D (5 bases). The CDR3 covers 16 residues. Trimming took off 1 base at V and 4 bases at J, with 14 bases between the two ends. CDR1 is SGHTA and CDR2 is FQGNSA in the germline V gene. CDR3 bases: TGTGCCAGCAGCTTAGTAGGGTTCGGGGGGAATCAGCCCCAGCATTTT. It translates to CASSLVGFGGNQPQHF.

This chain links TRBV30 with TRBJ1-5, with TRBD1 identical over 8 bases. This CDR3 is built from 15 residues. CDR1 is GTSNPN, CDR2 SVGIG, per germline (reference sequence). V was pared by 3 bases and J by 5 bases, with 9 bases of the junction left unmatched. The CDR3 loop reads CAWSSPGGDHQPQHF. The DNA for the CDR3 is TGTGCCTGGAGCTCCCCAGGGGGCGACCATCAGCCCCAGCATTTT. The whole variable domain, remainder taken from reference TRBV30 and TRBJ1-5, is SQTIHQWPATLVQPVGSPLSLECTVEGTSNPNLYWYRQAAGRGLQLLFYSVGIGQISSEVPQNLSASRPQDRQFILSSKKLLLSDSGFYLCAWSSPGGDHQPQHFGDGTRLSIL.

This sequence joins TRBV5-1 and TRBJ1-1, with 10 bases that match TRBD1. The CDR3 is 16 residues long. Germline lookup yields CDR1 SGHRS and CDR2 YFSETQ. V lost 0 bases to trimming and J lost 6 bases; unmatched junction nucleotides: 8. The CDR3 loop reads CASSLARTGGNAEAFF. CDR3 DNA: TGCGCCAGCAGCTTGGCCCGGACAGGGGGTAACGCTGAAGCTTTCTTT.